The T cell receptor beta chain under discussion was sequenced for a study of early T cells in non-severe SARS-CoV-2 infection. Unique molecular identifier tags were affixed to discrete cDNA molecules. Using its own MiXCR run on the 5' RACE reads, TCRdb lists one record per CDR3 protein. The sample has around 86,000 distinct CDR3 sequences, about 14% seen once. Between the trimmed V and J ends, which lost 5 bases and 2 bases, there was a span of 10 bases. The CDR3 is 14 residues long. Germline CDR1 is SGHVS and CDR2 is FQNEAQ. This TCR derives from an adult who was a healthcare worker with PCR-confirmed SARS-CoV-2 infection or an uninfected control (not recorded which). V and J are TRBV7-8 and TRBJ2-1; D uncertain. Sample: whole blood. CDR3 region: CASSPSQAYNEQFF. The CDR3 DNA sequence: TGTGCCAGCAGCCCGAGTCAGGCCTACAATGAGCAGTTCTTC.